These 25 T cell receptor beta chains were sequenced from one sample in a study of control samples from healthy donors and cancer patients. Measured with immunoSEQ multiplex PCR; TCRdb has only the in-frame clones, and not every one. The data contain about 150,000 clones, 88% of them singletons. Sequencing used blood. All receptors come from a man aged 18 to 35 in good health.

The chain employs TRBV12-3 or TRBV12-4 and TRBJ2-1; D possibly corresponds to TRBD1 (5 bases). V was trimmed by 6 bases and J by 5 bases, leaving 5 bases between them. The CDR3 is made up of 11 amino acids. CDR3: CASSRDNEQFF. Written as DNA, the CDR3 is TGTGCCAGCAGCAGGGACAATGAGCAGTTCTTC.

V and J are TRBV9 and TRBJ2-7, with D maybe TRBD2 (6 bases). CDR3 size: 14 residues. The germline gives CDR1 SGDLS, CDR2 YYNGEE. Trimming pared 4 bases from V and 2 bases from J, leaving 13 bases between. The CDR3 region is CASSQLGGPYEQYF. In DNA, the CDR3 is TGTGCCAGCAGCCAGCTCGGGGGACCCTACGAGCAGTACTTC. Combining the CDR3 with reference TRBV9 and TRBJ2-7 gives the whole variable domain DSGVTQTPKHLITATGQRVTLRCSPRSGDLSVYWYQQSLDQGLQFLIQYYNGEERAKGNILERFSAQQFPDLHSELNLSSLELGDSALYFCASSQLGGPYEQYFGPGTRLTVT.

This chain connects TRBV5-6 to TRBJ2-3; 7 nucleotides agree with TRBD1. V was pared by 4 bases and J by 1 base, with 3 bases of the junction left unmatched. Germline V gene sequence: CDR1 SGHDT, CDR2 YYEEEE. This CDR3 has 14 residues. The CDR3 DNA sequence: TGTGCCAGCAGCGTCACAGGGGGCACAGATACGCAGTATTTT. The encoded protein is CASSVTGGTDTQYF.

To note about this clone: The same CDR3 is also encoded by other DNA sequences in this sample. The chain links TRBV19 to TRBJ2-3; perhaps TRBD2 as D (5 bases). This CDR3 contains 13 residues. The germline CDR1 and CDR2 sequences are LNHDA and SQIVND (reference sequence). Trimming took 3 bases from V and 2 from J, leaving 6 bases between them. CDR3 in amino acids: CASSIRDTDTQYF. The CDR3 bases are TGTGCCAGTAGTATCCGGGACACAGATACGCAGTATTTT.

The sample holds one count of this clone. CDR3 protein: CASSEIGTGAYEQYF. The CDR3 DNA sequence: TGTGCCAGCAGTGAAATCGGGACAGGAGCCTACGAGCAGTACTTC. The chain has TRBV6-1 and TRBJ2-7; 8 positions match TRBD1. V shed 2 bases and J 2 bases; nucleotides not matched to a gene: 5. Germline assignment: CDR1 MNHNS and CDR2 SASEGT. The CDR3 spans 15 residues.

V usage is TRBV7-8 and J usage is TRBJ1-1, with D possibly being TRBD1 (5 bases). The CDR3 totals 14 residues. The V end was cut by 10 bases, the J end by 1 base, with 16 bases between. Germline V lookup: CDR1 SGHVS, CDR2 FQNEAQ. The CDR3: CATKYGTANTEAFF. Here the CDR3 DNA reads TGTGCCACCAAATATGGGACGGCGAACACTGAAGCTTTCTTT. Full variable domain (remainder filled in from reference TRBV7-8 and TRBJ1-1): GAGVSQSPRYKVAKRGQDVALRCDPISGHVSLFWYQQALGQGPEFLTYFQNEAQLDKSGLPSDRFFAERPEGSVSTLKIQRTQQEDSAVYLCATKYGTANTEAFFGQGTRLTVV.

The rearrangement joins TRBV5-4 to TRBJ1-3, with D possibly matching TRBD1 (6 bases). Trimming cost V 4 bases and J 2 bases, with 16 bases left between them. From germline, CDR1 is SGHNT and CDR2 YYREEE (reference sequence). The CDR3 spans 16 residues. CDR3 sequence: CASSLVGEGAGNTIYF. The CDR3 nucleotides are TGTGCCAGCAGCCTTGTGGGAGAGGGGGCTGGAAACACCATATATTTT.

This chain connects TRBV24-1 to TRBJ2-1, with a weak D call TRBD1 (5 bases). The CDR3 loop spans 14 amino acids. The ends were cut back, 4 bases at V and 0 bases at J, with 6 bases in the middle. The germline V gene encodes CDR1 KGHDR and CDR2 SFDVKD. The CDR3 is CATSDRVSYNEQFF. CDR3 sequence (DNA): TGTGCCACCAGTGACAGGGTCTCCTACAATGAGCAGTTCTTC.

J is TRBJ2-5 and V is TRBV7-9, with D uncertain. The germline V gene encodes CDR1 SEHNR and CDR2 FQNEAQ (reference sequence). V was trimmed by 0 bases and J by 5 bases, leaving 4 bases between them. CDR3 size: 12 residues. As DNA, the CDR3 is TGTGCCAGCAGCTTAGCGGCGGAGACCCAGTACTTC. Its protein is CASSLAAETQYF.

The rearrangement links TRBV5-4 to TRBJ2-6, with D perhaps TRBD2 (5 bases). The V gene lost 0 bases and the J gene lost 0 bases, with 13 bases spanning the gap. Germline CDR1 is SGHNT and CDR2 is YYREEE (reference sequence). This CDR3 region has 18 residues. CDR3 in DNA: TGTGCCAGCAGCTTGGGAGGGCTTGCTAGCTCTGGGGCCAACGTCCTGACTTTC. Its translation: CASSLGGLASSGANVLTF.

CDR3 nucleotides: TGTGCCAGCAGCTCCCCGGGGGCTAGCACCTACGAGCAGTACTTC. Encoded protein: CASSSPGASTYEQYF. The V gene is TRBV28, the J gene TRBJ2-7, with D perhaps matching TRBD1 or TRBD2 (6 bases each). CDR1 MDHEN and CDR2 SYDVKM come from the germline V gene. Trimming removed 6 bases from V and 2 bases from J, with 17 bases in between. The CDR3 consists of 15 residues.

This clone was seen more than once but under ten times. This chain links TRBV27 with TRBJ1-1, with TRBD1 as a possible D gene (5 bases). Germline assignment: CDR1 MNHEY and CDR2 SMNVEV (reference sequence). V dropped 5 bases and J dropped 0 bases, with 16 bases sitting between them. The length of the CDR3 is 16 residues. CDR3 coding DNA: TGTGCCAGCAGTCTACTTCCCTCACAGGTGAACACTGAAGCTTTCTTT. Protein sequence: CASSLLPSQVNTEAFF.

This chain uses TRBV28 with TRBJ1-3; D may be TRBD1 (6 bases). The V and J ends lost 1 base and 0 bases respectively, with 22 bases between them. This CDR3 spans 20 amino acids. CDR1 and CDR2 (germline): MDHEN, SYDVKM. CDR3 in DNA: TGTGCCAGCAGTTTATCGAGAGTCGGGGGCAGGCCAGACTCTGGAAACACCATATATTTT. Amino acid sequence: CASSLSRVGGRPDSGNTIYF. The full variable domain, in which reference TRBV28 and TRBJ1-3 provide the parts outside the CDR3, is DVKVTQSSRYLVKRTGEKVFLECVQDMDHENMFWYRQDPGLGLRLIYFSYDVKMKEKGDIPEGYSVSREKKERFSLILESASTNQTSMYLCASSLSRVGGRPDSGNTIYFGEGSWLTVV.

This clone was seen a few times. The chain carries TRBV7-2 and TRBJ2-1, with D perhaps TRBD2 (5 bases). This CDR3 region has 15 residues. The V gene's germline CDR1 is SGHTA and CDR2 FQGNSA. V was trimmed by 8 bases and J by 1 base, leaving 15 bases between them. CDR3 in DNA: TGTGCCAGCGGAAGAGCCGGGGATTCCTACAATGAGCAGTTCTTC. This gives the protein CASGRAGDSYNEQFF.

This chain uses TRBV4-3 with TRBJ1-1; no clear D gene. Germline CDR1 LGHNA, CDR2 YSLEER. CDR3 length: 15 amino acids. V dropped 3 bases and J dropped 4 bases, with 15 bases sitting between them. CDR3 in amino acids: CASSHDVSPLTEAFF. The CDR3, as DNA: TGCGCCAGCAGCCATGACGTGAGCCCTCTCACTGAAGCTTTCTTT.

This clone has only a few counts. The chain links TRBV6-5 to TRBJ1-5; D ambiguous. The V gene's germline CDR1 is MNHEY and CDR2 SVGAGI. The CDR3 loop spans 13 amino acids. Trimming removed 2 bases from V and 5 bases from J, with 7 bases in between. The CDR3, as DNA: TGTGCCAGCAGTTACCGTTTAGATCAGCCCCAGCATTTT. Translating gives CASSYRLDQPQHF.

This clone has just one count. CDR3 bases: TGTGCCAGCAACCATATCCCGGGGGGGAATCAGCCCCAGCATTTT. Translation: CASNHIPGGNQPQHF. The chain employs TRBV7-2 and TRBJ1-5; maybe TRBD1 (5 bases). The CDR3 is 15 amino acids. V lost 7 bases and J 4 bases, leaving 17 bases between the germline ends. Germline V lookup: CDR1 SGHTA, CDR2 FQGNSA.

V and J are TRBV6-5 and TRBJ1-5; D is possibly TRBD1 (5 bases). The CDR3 is made up of 15 amino acids. V was pared by 0 bases and J by 6 bases, with 12 bases between. The germline V gene has CDR1 MNHEY and CDR2 SVGAGI. CDR3 DNA sequence: TGTGCCAGCAGTTACTCCGCGGGGCCAAGTCAGCCCCAGCATTTT. Its protein is CASSYSAGPSQPQHF.

The rearrangement uses TRBV18 and TRBJ2-1; 7 bases line up with TRBD2. The CDR3 runs 12 residues. Looked up from germline, CDR1 is KGHSH and CDR2 is LQKENI. J gave up 7 bases and V 3 bases, and 0 bases lay outside the gene matches. The CDR3 DNA reads TGTGCCAGCTCACCGGGGGGGAATGAGCAGTTCTTC. Its protein is CASSPGGNEQFF.

The rearrangement joins TRBV5-1 to TRBJ2-5; TRBD2 might be the D (6 bases). Germline V CDR1 and CDR2: SGHRS, YFSETQ. The CDR3 totals 17 residues. V was trimmed by 0 bases and J by 2 bases, leaving 17 bases between them. CDR3 loop: CASSLDPRRGAQETQYF. CDR3 nucleotides: TGCGCCAGCAGCTTGGATCCCCGGCGCGGGGCACAAGAGACCCAGTACTTC.

V is TRBV5-6 and J is TRBJ2-5, with 7 bases matching TRBD1. Unmatched junction bases numbered 13, after V lost 4 bases and J lost 4 bases. The germline gives CDR1 SGHDT, CDR2 YYEEEE. This CDR3 comprises 16 residues. The DNA of the CDR3 is TGTGCCAGCAGCCCGCTACAGGGGCTAGGGGGAGAGACCCAGTACTTC. Residues: CASSPLQGLGGETQYF.

DNA of the CDR3: TGTGCCAGCAGTTTCCAGGGTTACAATGAGCAGTTCTTC. The encoded protein is CASSFQGYNEQFF. The chain links TRBV6-2 or TRBV6-3 to TRBJ2-1; perhaps TRBD1 as D (5 bases). Per the germline V gene, CDR1 is MNHEY and CDR2 is SVGEGT. V gave up 4 bases and J gave up 4 bases, with 8 bases separating them. This CDR3 has 13 amino acids.

Only one count was recorded for this clone. This rearrangement joins TRBV11-2 to TRBJ2-2, with D possibly TRBD2 on 6 matching bases. The germline V and J ends were trimmed by 3 bases and 8 bases, with 13 bases remaining between them. The CDR3 contains 14 residues. Germline V CDR1 and CDR2: SGHAT, FQNNGV. CDR3 region: CASSFRDGRGELFF. CDR3 bases: TGTGCCAGCAGCTTCCGGGACGGGAGAGGGGAGCTGTTTTTT.

The chain is built from TRBV7-7 and TRBJ2-5, with D perhaps being TRBD1 or TRBD2 (5 bases each). The germline V gene encodes CDR1 SSHAT and CDR2 FNYEAQ (reference sequence). This CDR3 spans 15 amino acids. Trimming cost V 6 bases and J 0 bases, with 14 bases left between them. The CDR3 DNA sequence: TGTGCCAGCAGTCCCGGGACGAAGTACCAAGAGACCCAGTACTTC. Translation: CASSPGTKYQETQYF.

V is TRBV5-5 and J is TRBJ2-7; TRBD2 matches 8 bases. J lost 2 bases, V lost 1 base, and 2 bases had no gene match. The germline V gene encodes CDR1 SGHKS and CDR2 YYEKEE (reference sequence). CDR3 length: 14 amino acids. The CDR3 spells CASSLTSGTYEQYF. The CDR3 coding sequence is TGTGCCAGCAGCTTGACTAGCGGTACCTACGAGCAGTACTTC.